The 24 T cell receptor beta chains below all came from one sample that was sequenced in a study of CD8 T cells in ankylosing spondylitis. MiXCR, run by TCRdb on the 5' RACE reads, gives a single entry per CDR3 protein. This table has 700,000 to 850,000 distinct CDR3 sequences, about 11% appearing once. No antigen is known for these receptors. Study conclusions and caveats: Typical of ankylosing spondylitis blood, it appeared, was a TCR beta motif of several highly homologous variants.

The material sequenced was blood, either unsorted or a sorted T cell fraction (not recorded which). The receptors shown here come from a male donor with ankylosing spondylitis.

This clonotype turned up a few times. The chain joins TRBV15 to TRBJ1-1; 8 bases map to TRBD1. V lost 5 bases to trimming and J lost 5 bases; unmatched junction nucleotides: 4. The CDR3 has 13 amino acids. Per the germline V gene, CDR1 is LNHNV and CDR2 is YYDKDF (reference sequence). The CDR3 DNA is TGTGCCACCAGCCTGACAGGGGTAACTGAAGCTTTCTTT. Protein sequence: CATSLTGVTEAFF. The full variable domain, its missing parts supplied by reference TRBV15 and TRBJ1-1, is DAMVIQNPRYQVTQFGKPVTLSCSQTLNHNVMYWYQQKSSQAPKLLFHYYDKDFNNEADTPDNFQSRRPNTSFCFLDIRSPGLGDTAMYLCATSLTGVTEAFFGQGTRLTVV.

This clonotype was observed a handful of times. The CDR3, as DNA: TGTGCCAGCACACAGGGGTTCTCAGGCAATGAGCAGTTCTTC. Its translation: CASTQGFSGNEQFF. This sequence joins TRBV6-1 and TRBJ2-1, with 7 bases matching TRBD1. J gave up 6 bases and V 7 bases, and 9 bases lay outside the gene matches. The CDR3 is 14 amino acids. Germline V gene lookup returns CDR1 MNHNS and CDR2 SASEGT.

The chain links TRBV20-1 to TRBJ2-5; D possibly corresponds to TRBD1 (6 bases). The germline CDR1 and CDR2 sequences are DFQATT and SNEGSKA (reference sequence). The V and J ends lost 2 bases and 4 bases respectively, with 17 bases between them. This CDR3 is built from 15 residues. For the CDR3, the DNA is TGCAGTGCTAGATCGGCGACAGGCCCAGGAGAGACCCAGTACTTC. This encodes CSARSATGPGETQYF.

CDR3 region: CSATETGRTNEKLFF. CDR3 bases: TGCAGTGCTACCGAGACGGGGCGGACTAATGAAAAACTGTTTTTT. The chain uses TRBV20-1 and TRBJ1-4, with TRBD1 as a possible D gene (5 bases). The CDR3 consists of 15 residues. The germline gives CDR1 DFQATT, CDR2 SNEGSKA (reference sequence). Trimming took off 4 bases at V and 2 bases at J, with 14 bases between the two ends.

This clonotype was detected only a few times. The rearrangement joins TRBV12-3 or TRBV12-4 to TRBJ1-1; D is uncertain. Trimming removed 3 bases at V and 0 bases at J, with 8 bases between. The CDR3 length is 14 residues. DNA for the CDR3: TGTGCCAGCAGTTTCCAGACCATGAACACTGAAGCTTTCTTT. It yields the protein CASSFQTMNTEAFF.

This clonotype was recorded many times. V gene TRBV25-1 combines with J gene TRBJ2-1; possibly TRBD1 or TRBD2 for D (5 bases each). The CDR3 has 15 amino acids. Trimming removed 5 bases from V and 1 base from J, with 12 bases in between. Germline V lookup: CDR1 MGHDK, CDR2 SYGVNS. CDR3 protein: CASSPGTVSYNEQFF. In DNA, the CDR3 is TGTGCCAGCAGTCCTGGGACGGTTTCCTACAATGAGCAGTTCTTC.

This clonotype was counted once. The chain has TRBV10-3 and TRBJ2-7; 10 bases match TRBD1. In germline, CDR1 is ENHRY, CDR2 SYGVKD. The CDR3 loop spans 18 amino acids. V lost 4 bases, J lost 2 bases, and 14 bases stayed unmatched. This chain's CDR3 is CAISAWTGGTSEAYEQYF. Written as DNA, the CDR3 is TGTGCCATCAGTGCCTGGACAGGGGGAACTTCGGAAGCCTACGAGCAGTACTTC.

This rearrangement joins TRBV20-1 to TRBJ2-2; weak D call: TRBD1 (6 bases). The germline V and J ends were trimmed by 6 bases and 6 bases, with 17 bases remaining between them. Germline V lookup: CDR1 DFQATT, CDR2 SNEGSKA (reference sequence). The CDR3 is 14 amino acids. CDR3 in amino acids: CSARGWGLPGELFF. The CDR3 DNA is TGCAGTGCCCGAGGATGGGGGCTCCCCGGGGAGCTGTTTTTT.

This clonotype was counted at least ten times. The junction differs from germline at one of its ends, possibly a read error. This chain connects TRBV7-7 to TRBJ2-1, with TRBD2 as a possible D gene (5 bases). This CDR3 contains 14 residues. The germline CDR1 and CDR2 sequences are SSHAT and FNYEAQ (reference sequence). CDR3 residues: CASSLAPLYNEQFF. CDR3 sequence (DNA): TGTGCTAGCAGCTTAGCGCCCCTCTACAATGAGCAGTTCTTC.

Here the CDR3 DNA reads TGCAGTGCTCCTAGGGCAGGAGGGAATTCACCCCTCCACTTT. Translation: CSAPRAGGNSPLHF. The chain has TRBV20-1 and TRBJ1-6; no clear D gene. V lost 5 bases and J 7 bases, leaving 15 bases between the germline ends. This CDR3 spans 14 amino acids. Germline V gives CDR1 DFQATT, CDR2 SNEGSKA (reference sequence).

The J gene is TRBJ2-1, the V gene TRBV20-1; 9 nucleotides agree with TRBD2. CDR3 length: 15 amino acids. From germline, CDR1 is DFQATT and CDR2 SNEGSKA (reference sequence). Unmatched junction bases numbered 6, after V lost 3 bases and J lost 3 bases. The CDR3 loop reads CSASAGTSIYNEQFF. The DNA of the CDR3 is TGCAGTGCTAGTGCCGGGACTAGCATCTACAATGAGCAGTTCTTC.

In DNA, the CDR3 is TGTGCCATCAGTGCGGATGGGGCAGGGCGGGTAGCTTTCTTT. Its translation is CAISADGAGRVAFF. The rearrangement joins TRBV10-3 to TRBJ1-1; a weak D match, TRBD1 (5 bases). Germline assignment: CDR1 ENHRY and CDR2 SYGVKD. CDR3 size: 14 residues. The V end lost 4 bases, the J end lost 10 bases, and 19 bases lay between the germline ends.

J is TRBJ2-4 and V is TRBV6-5; D gene ambiguous. Trimming stripped 11 bases from V and 7 bases from J, with 12 bases between. Per the germline V gene, CDR1 is MNHEY and CDR2 is SVGAGI. The length of the CDR3 is 11 residues. CDR3 sequence (DNA): TGTGCCCCCTTCCCGAGGAACATTCAGTACTTC. Translating it yields CAPFPRNIQYF.

This clonotype has more than one count but fewer than ten. The rearrangement uses TRBV28 and TRBJ1-6, with no clear D. This CDR3 region has 16 residues. With 5 bases removed from V and 14 bases from J, the gap between germline ends came to 25 bases. CDR1 and CDR2 (germline): MDHEN, SYDVKM. The CDR3 region is CASSERGGPTRFTLHF. CDR3 nucleotide sequence: TGTGCCAGCAGTGAACGGGGTGGGCCGACTCGTTTCACCCTCCACTTT.

This chain connects TRBV28 to TRBJ2-2; D assignment may be TRBD1 or TRBD2 (5 bases each). This CDR3 comprises 17 residues. Trimming took 3 bases from V and 6 from J, leaving 20 bases between them. Germline values: CDR1 MDHEN, CDR2 SYDVKM. The CDR3 here is CASSLGPQVIYAGELFF. CDR3 bases: TGTGCCAGCAGTTTGGGACCCCAAGTGATATACGCCGGGGAGCTGTTTTTT. Based on the CDR3 plus reference TRBV28 and TRBJ2-2, the full variable domain is DVKVTQSSRYLVKRTGEKVFLECVQDMDHENMFWYRQDPGLGLRLIYFSYDVKMKEKGDIPEGYSVSREKKERFSLILESASTNQTSMYLCASSLGPQVIYAGELFFGEGSRLTVL.

This rearrangement joins TRBV2 to TRBJ2-7; 7 nucleotides match TRBD2. CDR3 size: 14 residues. Germline loops: CDR1 SNHLY, CDR2 FYNNEI. Trimming took 5 bases from V and 6 from J; bases not matched to a gene: 10. The CDR3 reads CASSYLGRMGEQYF. In nucleotides, the CDR3 is TGTGCCAGCAGTTATCTCGGGAGGATGGGCGAGCAGTACTTC.

The rearrangement joins TRBV20-1 to TRBJ2-1; D is perhaps TRBD1 or TRBD2 (5 bases each). The CDR3 has 13 amino acids. The ends were cut back, 5 bases at V and 7 bases at J, with 15 bases in the middle. Germline values: CDR1 DFQATT, CDR2 SNEGSKA (reference sequence). The CDR3 nucleotides read TGCAGTGCTCCCCGCTCTGGGGGTAATGAGCAGTTCTTC. Amino acid sequence: CSAPRSGGNEQFF.

The sample holds a few counts of this clonotype. The rearrangement links TRBV20-1 to TRBJ1-1; 7 bases line up with TRBD1. The trim removed 7 bases at V and 6 bases at J, leaving 11 bases unmatched. Per the germline V gene, CDR1 is DFQATT and CDR2 is SNEGSKA (reference sequence). The CDR3 is made up of 13 amino acids. CDR3 amino acids: CSVRGETYAEAFF. CDR3 in DNA: TGCAGTGTCAGGGGGGAAACGTACGCTGAAGCTTTCTTT.

The CDR3 sequence is CASSFGSTNTGELFF. In nucleotides, the CDR3 is TGTGCCAGCAGCTTTGGCAGCACGAACACCGGGGAGCTGTTTTTT. The chain combines TRBV7-2 with TRBJ2-2; D gene uncertain. In germline, CDR1 is SGHTA, CDR2 FQGNSA. V was pared by 3 bases and J by 0 bases, with 8 bases between. This CDR3 is built from 15 residues.

This clonotype appeared many times. This chain connects TRBV29-1 to TRBJ1-3; possible D gene TRBD1, 5 bases. The germline V gene has CDR1 SQVTM and CDR2 ANQGSEA. CDR3 length: 13 amino acids. Deletions cut 4 bases from V and 1 base from J, with 8 bases between. The CDR3 protein is CSVGWGSGNTIYF. CDR3 DNA sequence: TGCAGCGTTGGCTGGGGGTCTGGAAACACCATATATTTT.

This clonotype was seen more than once but under ten times. V gene TRBV7-9 combines with J gene TRBJ2-5; D perhaps matches TRBD2 (6 bases). Germline CDR1 is SEHNR and CDR2 is FQNEAQ (reference sequence). Between the trimmed V and J ends, which lost 1 base and 2 bases, there was a span of 14 bases. The CDR3 loop spans 16 amino acids. Here the CDR3 DNA reads TGTGCCAGCAGCTTAGTGCTGTCGGGGGATCAAGAGACCCAGTACTTC. The encoded protein is CASSLVLSGDQETQYF.

This clonotype has only a few counts. This chain links TRBV7-2 with TRBJ1-4; TRBD1 is a possible D gene (5 bases). CDR1 and CDR2 (germline): SGHTA, FQGNSA. The CDR3 sequence is 15 residues long. The V end lost 5 bases, the J end lost 0 bases, and 10 bases lay between the germline ends. The CDR3 reads CASSHRGPTNEKLFF. In DNA, the CDR3 is TGTGCCAGCAGCCATAGGGGACCAACTAATGAAAAACTGTTTTTT. Full variable domain (missing parts from reference TRBV7-2 and TRBJ1-4): GAGVSQSPSNKVTEKGKDVELRCDPISGHTALYWYRQSLGQGLEFLIYFQGNSAPDKSGLPSDRFSAERTGGSVSTLTIQRTQQEDSAVYLCASSHRGPTNEKLFFGSGTQLSVL.

This clonotype came up a few times. CDR3 sequence: CASSSIPGIEQYF. CDR3 bases: TGTGCCAGCAGCTCAATACCTGGAATCGAGCAGTACTTC. This chain joins TRBV7-2 and TRBJ2-7, with D unclear. With 4 bases removed from V and 6 bases from J, the gap between germline ends came to 13 bases. Looked up from germline, CDR1 is SGHTA and CDR2 is FQGNSA. The CDR3 extends over 13 amino acids. The full variable domain, completed using reference TRBV7-2 and TRBJ2-7, is GAGVSQSPSNKVTEKGKDVELRCDPISGHTALYWYRQSLGQGLEFLIYFQGNSAPDKSGLPSDRFSAERTGGSVSTLTIQRTQQEDSAVYLCASSSIPGIEQYFGPGTRLTVT.

Of note for this clonotype: One end of the junction is discordant with germline, which a read error may explain. The chain recombines TRBV20-1 with TRBJ1-5, with TRBD1 identical over 7 bases. The CDR3 loop spans 14 amino acids. Germline lookup yields CDR1 DFQATT and CDR2 SNEGSKA (reference sequence). The CDR3 coding sequence is TGCAGTGCTCTCCCACAGGGGAGGGATCATCCCCAGCATTTT. Its translation is CSALPQGRDHPQHF.